These 4 T cell receptor beta chains were all obtained from the same sample, sequenced in a study of CD8+ T cells in alopecia areata. RNA, once extracted, was reverse transcribed into cDNA for use as the sequencing template. The repertoire was sequenced with immunoSEQ multiplex PCR; TCRdb's copy has only in-frame clones and lacks some. Among 150,000 or so clones listed, about 87% were seen once. The specimen was CD8+ T cells sorted from blood, collected at week 0. The receptors come from a human donor with alopecia areata.

This clone was detected once. The rearrangement uses TRBV9 and TRBJ2-7; TRBD2 matches at 7 bases. This CDR3 has 15 residues. Germline CDR1 is SGDLS and CDR2 is YYNGEE. Trimming cost V 4 bases and J 7 bases; bases outside gene matches: 14. CDR3 amino acids: CASSLGAGEGGEQYF. CDR3 sequence (DNA): TGTGCCAGCAGCCTAGGGGCCGGGGAGGGTGGAGAGCAGTACTTC.

This clone was seen once. Distinct nucleotide sequences in the sample also encode this CDR3. This chain links TRBV29-1 with TRBJ2-7, with a possible D match to TRBD2 (5 bases). CDR1 is SQVTM, CDR2 ANQGSEA, per germline. The CDR3 covers 11 residues. Trimming took off 4 bases at V and 3 bases at J, with 7 bases between the two ends. CDR3 DNA sequence: TGCAGCGTTGGGAGCGGCTACGAGCAGTACTTC. Translating it yields CSVGSGYEQYF.

The rearrangement uses TRBV29-1 and TRBJ2-7, with D unclear. Germline-derived CDR1 and CDR2 are SQVTM and ANQGSEA. V was cut by 2 bases and J by 3 bases, with 11 bases left in between. The CDR3 is 13 residues long. The CDR3 loop is CSVEKPGFYEQYF. CDR3 in DNA: TGCAGCGTTGAAAAGCCAGGCTTCTACGAGCAGTACTTC.

This clone has only one observation. This chain uses TRBV25-1 with TRBJ2-3, with 9 bases matching TRBD1. The CDR3 spans 15 residues. The trim removed 5 bases at V and 6 bases at J, leaving 9 bases unmatched. Germline V CDR1 and CDR2: MGHDK, SYGVNS. CDR3 coding DNA: TGTGCCAGCAGTTTTCCGGGACAGGGTGGGGATACGCAGTATTTT. This codes for CASSFPGQGGDTQYF.